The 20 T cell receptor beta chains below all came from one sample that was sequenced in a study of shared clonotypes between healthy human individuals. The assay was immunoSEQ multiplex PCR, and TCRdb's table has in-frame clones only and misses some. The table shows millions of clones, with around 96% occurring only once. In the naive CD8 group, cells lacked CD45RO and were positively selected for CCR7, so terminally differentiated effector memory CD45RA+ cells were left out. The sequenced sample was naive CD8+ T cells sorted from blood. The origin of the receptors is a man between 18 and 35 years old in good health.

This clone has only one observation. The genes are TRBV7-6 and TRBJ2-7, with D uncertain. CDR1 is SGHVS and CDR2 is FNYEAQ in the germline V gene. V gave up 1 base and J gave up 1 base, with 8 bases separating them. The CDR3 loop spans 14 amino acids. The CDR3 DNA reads TGTGCCAGCAGCTTAGAGCTGGGTTCCTACGAGCAGTACTTC. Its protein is CASSLELGSYEQYF.

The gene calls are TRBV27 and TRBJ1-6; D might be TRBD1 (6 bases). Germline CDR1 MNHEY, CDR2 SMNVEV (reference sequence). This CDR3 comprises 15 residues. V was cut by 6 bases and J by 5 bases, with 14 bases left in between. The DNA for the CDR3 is TGTGCCAGCAGACTTACAGGGACGAATAATTCACCCCTCCACTTT. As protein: CASRLTGTNNSPLHF.

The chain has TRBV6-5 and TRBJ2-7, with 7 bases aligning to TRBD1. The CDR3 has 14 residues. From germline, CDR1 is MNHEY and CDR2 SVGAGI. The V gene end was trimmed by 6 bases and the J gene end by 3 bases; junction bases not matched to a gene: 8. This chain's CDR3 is CASRLDRTVYEQYF. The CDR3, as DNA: TGTGCCAGCAGATTGGACAGGACGGTCTACGAGCAGTACTTC.

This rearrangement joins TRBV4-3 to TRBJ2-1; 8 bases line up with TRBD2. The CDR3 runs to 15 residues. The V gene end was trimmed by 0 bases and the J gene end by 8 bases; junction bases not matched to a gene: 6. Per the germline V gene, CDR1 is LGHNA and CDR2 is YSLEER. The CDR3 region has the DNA TGCGCCAGCAGCCAAGACAGTAGCGGGAACTATGAGCAGTTCTTC. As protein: CASSQDSSGNYEQFF.

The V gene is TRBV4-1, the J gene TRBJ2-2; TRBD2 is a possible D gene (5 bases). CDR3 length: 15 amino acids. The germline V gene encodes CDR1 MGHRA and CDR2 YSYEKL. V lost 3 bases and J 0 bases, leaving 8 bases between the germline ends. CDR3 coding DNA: TGCGCCAGCAGCCACCGGGAACCGAACACCGGGGAGCTGTTTTTT. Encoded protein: CASSHREPNTGELFF.

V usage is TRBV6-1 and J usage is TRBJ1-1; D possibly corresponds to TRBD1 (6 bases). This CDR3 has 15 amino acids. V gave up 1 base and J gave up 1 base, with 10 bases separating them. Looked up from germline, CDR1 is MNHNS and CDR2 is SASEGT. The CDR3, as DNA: TGTGCCAGCAGTGAAGGGGGGGGCCGGAACACTGAAGCTTTCTTT. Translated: CASSEGGGRNTEAFF.

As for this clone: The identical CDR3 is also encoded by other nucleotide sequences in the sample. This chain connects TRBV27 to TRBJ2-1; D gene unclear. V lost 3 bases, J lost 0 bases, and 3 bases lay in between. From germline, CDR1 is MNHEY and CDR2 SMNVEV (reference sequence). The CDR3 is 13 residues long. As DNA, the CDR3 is TGTGCCAGCAGTTTTACCTCCTACAATGAGCAGTTCTTC. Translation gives CASSFTSYNEQFF.

The DNA of the CDR3 is TGTGCCAGTAGTTCCTCCCTCTACAATGAGCAGTTCTTC. As protein: CASSSSLYNEQFF. The chain employs TRBV19 and TRBJ2-1; no clear D gene. The germline gives CDR1 LNHDA, CDR2 SQIVND (reference sequence). This CDR3 has 13 amino acids. Trimming left V 5 bases short and J 3 bases short, with 8 bases between.

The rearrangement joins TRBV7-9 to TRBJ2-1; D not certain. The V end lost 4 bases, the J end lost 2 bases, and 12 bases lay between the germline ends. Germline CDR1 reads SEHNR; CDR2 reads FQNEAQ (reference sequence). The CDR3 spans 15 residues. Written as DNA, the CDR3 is TGTGCCAGCAGCTCCTCCAGCGTTCCCTACAATGAGCAGTTCTTC. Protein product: CASSSSSVPYNEQFF. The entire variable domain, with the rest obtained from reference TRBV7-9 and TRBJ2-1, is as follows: DTGVSQNPRHKITKRGQNVTFRCDPISEHNRLYWYRQTLGQGPEFLTYFQNEAQLEKSRLLSDRFSAERPKGSFSTLEIQRTEQGDSAMYLCASSSSSVPYNEQFFGPGTRLTVL.

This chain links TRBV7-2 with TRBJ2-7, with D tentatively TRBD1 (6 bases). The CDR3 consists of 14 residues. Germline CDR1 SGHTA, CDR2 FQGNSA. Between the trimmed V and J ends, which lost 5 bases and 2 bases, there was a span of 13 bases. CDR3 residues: CASSHRDTPYEQYF. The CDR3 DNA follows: TGTGCCAGCAGCCACCGGGACACACCCTACGAGCAGTACTTC.

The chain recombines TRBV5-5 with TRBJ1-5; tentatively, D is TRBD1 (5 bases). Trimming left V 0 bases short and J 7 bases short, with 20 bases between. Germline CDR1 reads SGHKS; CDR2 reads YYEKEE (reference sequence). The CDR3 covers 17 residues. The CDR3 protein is CASSLGFESTVSQPQHF. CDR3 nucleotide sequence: TGTGCCAGCAGCTTGGGGTTCGAATCGACAGTCTCCCAGCCCCAGCATTTT.

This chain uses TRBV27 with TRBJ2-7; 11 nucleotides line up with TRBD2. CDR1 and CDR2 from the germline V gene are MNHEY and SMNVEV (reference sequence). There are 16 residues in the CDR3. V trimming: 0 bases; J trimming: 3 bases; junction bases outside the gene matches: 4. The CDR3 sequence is CASSLSKGLAVYEQYF. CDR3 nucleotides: TGTGCCAGCAGTTTATCTAAGGGACTAGCGGTCTACGAGCAGTACTTC.

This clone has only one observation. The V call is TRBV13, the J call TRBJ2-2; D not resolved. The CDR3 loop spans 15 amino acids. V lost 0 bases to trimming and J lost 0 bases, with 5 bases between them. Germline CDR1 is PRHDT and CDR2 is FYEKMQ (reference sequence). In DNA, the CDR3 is TGTGCCAGCAGCTTAGGGCATGCGAACACCGGGGAGCTGTTTTTT. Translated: CASSLGHANTGELFF.

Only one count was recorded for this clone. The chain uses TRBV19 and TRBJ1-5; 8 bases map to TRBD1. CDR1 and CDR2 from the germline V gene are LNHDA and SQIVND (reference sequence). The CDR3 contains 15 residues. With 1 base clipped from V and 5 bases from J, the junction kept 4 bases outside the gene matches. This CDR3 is CASSIGTGGYQPQHF. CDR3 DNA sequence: TGTGCCAGTAGTATAGGTACAGGGGGTTATCAGCCCCAGCATTTT.

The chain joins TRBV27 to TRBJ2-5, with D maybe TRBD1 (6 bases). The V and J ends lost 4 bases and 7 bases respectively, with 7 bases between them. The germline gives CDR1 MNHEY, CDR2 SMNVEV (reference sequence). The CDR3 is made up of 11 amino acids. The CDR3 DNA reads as TGTGCCAGCAGTTCACAGGGGACCCAGTACTTC. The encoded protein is CASSSQGTQYF.

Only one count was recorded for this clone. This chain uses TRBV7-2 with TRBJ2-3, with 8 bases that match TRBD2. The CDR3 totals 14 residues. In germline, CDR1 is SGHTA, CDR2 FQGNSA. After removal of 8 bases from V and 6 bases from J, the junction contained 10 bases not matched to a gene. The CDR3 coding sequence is TGTGCCAGCGGACTAGCTGGGTCGATGGATACGCAGTATTTT. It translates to CASGLAGSMDTQYF.

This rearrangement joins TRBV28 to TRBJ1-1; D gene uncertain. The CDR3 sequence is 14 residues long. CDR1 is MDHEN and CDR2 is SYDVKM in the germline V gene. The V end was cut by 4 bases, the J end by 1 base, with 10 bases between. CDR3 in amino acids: CASSSLDGNTEAFF. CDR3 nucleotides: TGTGCCAGCAGTTCCCTGGACGGGAACACTGAAGCTTTCTTT. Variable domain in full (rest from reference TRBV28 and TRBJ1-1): DVKVTQSSRYLVKRTGEKVFLECVQDMDHENMFWYRQDPGLGLRLIYFSYDVKMKEKGDIPEGYSVSREKKERFSLILESASTNQTSMYLCASSSLDGNTEAFFGQGTRLTVV.

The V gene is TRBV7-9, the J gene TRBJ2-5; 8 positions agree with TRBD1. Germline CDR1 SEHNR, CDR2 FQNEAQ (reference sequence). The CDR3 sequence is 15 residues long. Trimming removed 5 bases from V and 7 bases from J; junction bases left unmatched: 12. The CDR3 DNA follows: TGTGCCAGCAGCGACCGGGACAGGAAGAGAGGGACCCAGTACTTC. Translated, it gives CASSDRDRKRGTQYF. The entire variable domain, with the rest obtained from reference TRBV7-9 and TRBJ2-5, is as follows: DTGVSQNPRHKITKRGQNVTFRCDPISEHNRLYWYRQTLGQGPEFLTYFQNEAQLEKSRLLSDRFSAERPKGSFSTLEIQRTEQGDSAMYLCASSDRDRKRGTQYFGPGTRLLVL.

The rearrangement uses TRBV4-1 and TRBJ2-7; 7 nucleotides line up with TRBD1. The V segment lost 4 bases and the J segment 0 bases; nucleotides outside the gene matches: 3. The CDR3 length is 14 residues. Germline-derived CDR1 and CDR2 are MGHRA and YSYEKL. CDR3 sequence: CASSPGTASYEQYF. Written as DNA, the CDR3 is TGCGCCAGCAGCCCTGGGACAGCCTCCTACGAGCAGTACTTC.

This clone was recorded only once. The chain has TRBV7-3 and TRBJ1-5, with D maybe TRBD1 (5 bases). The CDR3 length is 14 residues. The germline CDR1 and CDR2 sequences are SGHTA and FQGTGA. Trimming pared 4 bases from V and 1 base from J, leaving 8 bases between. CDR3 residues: CASSSGESNQPQHF. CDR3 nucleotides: TGTGCCAGCAGCTCGGGGGAGAGCAATCAGCCCCAGCATTTT.